A single sample gave rise to the 11 T cell receptor beta chains below, sequenced in a study of human thymus T cells. Thymus specimens were resections from corrective heart surgery. Data came from immunoSEQ multiplex PCR; TCRdb stores just in-frame clones and leaves some out. The sample carries about 78,000 clones, approximately 96% recorded once. Material: thymus tissue. The receptors come from a boy under two years old with a congenital heart defect but otherwise immunologically healthy.

V gene TRBV2 combines with J gene TRBJ1-2; D gene unclear. The ends were cut back, 2 bases at V and 7 bases at J, with 14 bases in the middle. The germline gives CDR1 SNHLY, CDR2 FYNNEI. The CDR3 sequence is 14 residues long. The CDR3 DNA reads TGTGCCAGCAGTGAACCGAGACTTCTATTTGGCTACACCTTC. Its translation is CASSEPRLLFGYTF.

This clone was observed a single time. This rearrangement joins TRBV11-3 to TRBJ1-2; 8 bases are a match to TRBD1. The CDR3 contains 15 residues. Trimming cost V 2 bases and J 2 bases; bases outside gene matches: 4. Looked up from germline, CDR1 is SGHNT and CDR2 is YENEEA. The CDR3 coding sequence is TGTGCCAGCAGCTTATTAGGACAGGGAAACTATGGCTACACCTTC. Amino acids: CASSLLGQGNYGYTF.

V gene TRBV6-1 combines with J gene TRBJ2-1; TRBD2 matches 10 bases. V was pared by 4 bases and J by 8 bases, with 8 bases of the junction left unmatched. The CDR3 is 15 amino acids. Germline loops: CDR1 MNHNS, CDR2 SASEGT. The CDR3 region is CASSGLAGGPDEQFF. The CDR3 coding sequence is TGTGCCAGCAGTGGATTAGCGGGAGGCCCTGATGAGCAGTTCTTC.

The chain carries TRBV29-1 and TRBJ2-3; 7 bases are shared with TRBD2. The CDR3 covers 14 residues. Per the germline V gene, CDR1 is SQVTM and CDR2 is ANQGSEA. The junction had 11 bases not matched to a gene; V was cut back by 5 bases and J by 6 bases. In DNA form, the CDR3 reads TGCAGCGTTAGCGGGGCACCTTTAATTGATACGCAGTATTTT. The encoded protein is CSVSGAPLIDTQYF.

This chain links TRBV7-8 with TRBJ2-2; 10 bases are shared with TRBD2. V shed 4 bases, J shed 4 bases, and the junction held 6 bases outside the gene matches. The CDR3 has 16 residues. The germline gives CDR1 SGHVS, CDR2 FQNEAQ. The CDR3 is CASSSGLADLTGELFF. CDR3 DNA sequence: TGTGCCAGCAGCTCTGGACTAGCGGACCTCACCGGGGAGCTGTTTTTT.

The chain recombines TRBV7-2 with TRBJ2-5; TRBD2 is a possible D gene (5 bases). The CDR3 runs 17 residues. The germline V gene has CDR1 SGHTA and CDR2 FQGNSA. The V and J ends lost 1 base and 4 bases respectively, with 19 bases between them. The CDR3: CASSLVKDSIPTETQYF. CDR3 bases: TGTGCCAGCAGCTTAGTCAAGGACTCGATTCCTACAGAGACCCAGTACTTC.

V and J are TRBV28 and TRBJ2-4, with D possibly matching TRBD2 (5 bases). The CDR3 is 16 amino acids. Germline V gives CDR1 MDHEN, CDR2 SYDVKM. Trimming cost V 8 bases and J 0 bases, with 17 bases left between them. CDR3 protein: CASQEGRVLAKNIQYF. As DNA, the CDR3 is TGTGCCAGCCAAGAGGGCCGGGTACTAGCCAAAAACATTCAGTACTTC.

The V and J genes are TRBV27 and TRBJ1-3, with D tentatively TRBD1 (5 bases). V was shortened by 0 bases and J by 4 bases, with 13 bases between the two germline ends. Germline V gives CDR1 MNHEY, CDR2 SMNVEV (reference sequence). The CDR3 is 16 residues long. The CDR3 region is CASSLSGRDIGNTIYF. CDR3 sequence (DNA): TGTGCCAGCAGTTTATCCGGCAGGGATATCGGAAACACCATATATTTT.

This clone turned up a few times. This sequence joins TRBV18 and TRBJ1-5; tentative D call: TRBD1 (5 bases). Trimming shortened V by 6 bases and J by 2 bases, and 11 bases separated the two germline ends. From germline, CDR1 is KGHSH and CDR2 LQKENI. The CDR3 consists of 14 residues. CDR3 in DNA: TGTGCCAGCTCGTTCAGGGAAGGCAATCAGCCCCAGCATTTT. Translated: CASSFREGNQPQHF.

J is TRBJ1-1 and V is TRBV6-1; weak D call: TRBD1 (5 bases). CDR3 size: 14 residues. Trimming cost V 6 bases and J 0 bases, with 11 bases left between them. The germline CDR1 and CDR2 sequences are MNHNS and SASEGT. CDR3 amino acids: CASRTDTLNTEAFF. The CDR3 nucleotides read TGTGCCAGCAGAACGGACACCTTGAACACTGAAGCTTTCTTT.

In DNA, the CDR3 is TGTGCCAGCAGCGAGAGCCTGGCGGGGGTAGAGACCCAGTACTTC. As protein: CASSESLAGVETQYF. V and J are TRBV11-2 and TRBJ2-5; 7 nucleotides line up with TRBD2. V dropped 5 bases and J dropped 4; count of bases not matched to a gene: 10. Germline CDR1 is SGHAT and CDR2 is FQNNGV. The CDR3 totals 15 residues. Combining the CDR3 with reference TRBV11-2 and TRBJ2-5 gives the whole variable domain EAGVAQSPRYKIIEKRQSVAFWCNPISGHATLYWYQQILGQGPKLLIQFQNNGVVDDSQLPKDRFSAERLKGVDSTLKIQPAKLEDSAVYLCASSESLAGVETQYFGPGTRLLVL.